Each of the 17 T cell receptor beta chains below was sequenced from the same sample in a study of Ad26.COV2.S vaccination and SARS-CoV-2 variants. Treatment given: around 19 received Ad26.COV2.S at low or high dose, single or two shots; several received placebo; per-sample allocation not given. Sampling was done on day 63 after the first vaccine or placebo injection. TCRdb's copy holds only in-frame clones and misses some; the assay was immunoSEQ multiplex PCR. The table has about 410,000 clones, roughly 90% seen once. The sequencing used peripheral blood, collected in a trial of Ad26.COV2.S vaccine versus placebo. Receptor source: a person aged 18-60 years who received the Ad26.COV2.S COVID-19 vaccine or a placebo.

V usage is TRBV9 and J usage is TRBJ2-2, with TRBD2 identical over 9 bases. Per germline, CDR1 SGDLS and CDR2 YYNGEE. CDR3 length equals 15 residues. The V segment lost 4 bases and the J segment 4 bases; nucleotides outside the gene matches: 5. The CDR3 DNA reads TGTGCCAGCAGCCCAACTAGCGGGCTCACCGGGGAGCTGTTTTTT. This codes for CASSPTSGLTGELFF.

The chain couples TRBV4-1 to TRBJ2-7; the D gene is possibly TRBD2 (5 bases). The CDR3 is 14 residues long. Trimming pared 1 base from V and 2 bases from J, leaving 9 bases between. CDR1 and CDR2 (germline): MGHRA, YSYEKL. The CDR3 protein is CASSQASGAYEQYF. CDR3 nucleotide sequence: TGCGCCAGCAGCCAAGCAAGCGGAGCCTACGAGCAGTACTTC.

V is TRBV25-1 and J is TRBJ2-2, with TRBD1 matching 8 bases. J was trimmed by 2 bases and V by 3 bases; bases with no gene match: 2. From germline, CDR1 is MGHDK and CDR2 SYGVNS. The CDR3 is 15 residues long. The CDR3, as DNA: TGTGCCAGCAGTGATGGACAGGGAAACACCGGGGAGCTGTTTTTT. This sequence encodes CASSDGQGNTGELFF. The full variable domain, with the rest looked up from reference TRBV25-1 and TRBJ2-2, is EADIYQTPRYLVIGTGKKITLECSQTMGHDKMYWYQQDPGMELHLIHYSYGVNSTEKGDLSSESTVSRIRTEHFPLTLESARPSHTSQYLCASSDGQGNTGELFFGEGSRLTVL.

This clone has a single count. The V call is TRBV4-3, the J call TRBJ1-1; no clear D gene. CDR3 size: 14 residues. Germline V CDR1 and CDR2: LGHNA, YSLEER. Trimming left V 1 base short and J 0 bases short, with 6 bases between. Written as DNA, the CDR3 is TGCGCCAGCAGCCAAGGGTCCGTGAACACTGAAGCTTTCTTT. Protein sequence: CASSQGSVNTEAFF.

CDR3 in amino acids: CASSQALADQETQYF. The CDR3 nucleotides read TGTGCCAGCAGCCAAGCGCTAGCGGACCAAGAGACCCAGTACTTC. V and J are TRBV5-4 and TRBJ2-5, with 7 bases that match TRBD2. Losses at the gene ends were 4 bases for V and 0 bases for J; bases not matched to a gene: 6. Germline-derived CDR1 and CDR2 are SGHNT and YYREEE (reference sequence). CDR3 size: 15 residues.

The genes are TRBV27 and TRBJ2-2; D tentatively fits TRBD1 or TRBD2 (5 bases each). Trimming removed 3 bases from V and 5 bases from J, with 13 bases in between. In germline, CDR1 is MNHEY, CDR2 SMNVEV (reference sequence). The CDR3 loop spans 15 amino acids. CDR3 amino acids: CASSFRTEGTGELFF. The CDR3 bases are TGTGCCAGCAGTTTTCGAACAGAGGGGACCGGGGAGCTGTTTTTT.

V is TRBV27 and J is TRBJ2-6; tentative D call: TRBD2 (5 bases). Deletions cut 9 bases from V and 0 bases from J, with 15 bases between. The V gene's germline CDR1 is MNHEY and CDR2 SMNVEV (reference sequence). The CDR3 consists of 16 residues. The CDR3 DNA reads as TGTGCCAGTGCTACGGGGATCCGCTCTGGGGCCAACGTCCTGACTTTC. Its translation: CASATGIRSGANVLTF. The full variable domain, rest sourced from reference TRBV27 and TRBJ2-6, is EAQVTQNPRYLITVTGKKLTVTCSQNMNHEYMSWYRQDPGLGLRQIYYSMNVEVTDKGDVPEGYKVSRKEKRNFPLILESPSPNQTSLYFCASATGIRSGANVLTFGAGSRLTVL.

The rearrangement uses TRBV11-2 and TRBJ2-7; 8 nucleotides agree with TRBD2. The J segment lost 3 bases and the V segment lost 4 bases, leaving 11 bases of the junction unmatched. This CDR3 has 16 amino acids. Germline CDR1 reads SGHAT; CDR2 reads FQNNGV. CDR3 DNA: TGTGCCAGCAGCTCACCGGGGGGGGTCACCATCTACGAGCAGTACTTC. Translation: CASSSPGGVTIYEQYF.

The chain links TRBV12-5 to TRBJ2-1; 9 bases align to TRBD1. Germline trimming cut 4 bases from V and 6 bases from J; bases unmatched to any gene: 7. The length of the CDR3 is 15 residues. Per the germline V gene, CDR1 is LGHNT and CDR2 is FRNRAP. This chain's CDR3 is CASGYIQGASNEQFF. In nucleotides, the CDR3 is TGTGCTAGTGGTTACATACAGGGGGCTTCCAATGAGCAGTTCTTC. Supplemented by reference TRBV12-5 and TRBJ2-1, the full variable domain reads DARVTQTPRHKVTEMGQEVTMRCQPILGHNTVFWYRQTMMQGLELLAYFRNRAPLDDSGMPKDRFSAEMPDATLATLKIQPSEPRDSAVYFCASGYIQGASNEQFFGPGTRLTVL.

The chain couples TRBV5-8 to TRBJ2-1; no definite D call. V shed 4 bases and J shed 0 bases, with 14 bases lying between them. The CDR3 spans 16 residues. The germline V gene has CDR1 SGHTS and CDR2 YDEGEE. DNA of the CDR3: TGTGCCAGCAGCAGACGGCGCGGTAGCTCCTACAATGAGCAGTTCTTC. Amino acid sequence: CASSRRRGSSYNEQFF.

The rearrangement joins TRBV27 to TRBJ1-4; TRBD1 agrees at 7 bases. The germline gives CDR1 MNHEY, CDR2 SMNVEV (reference sequence). V lost 5 bases, J lost 10 bases, and 10 bases stayed unmatched. CDR3 length equals 14 residues. As DNA, the CDR3 is TGTGCCAGCAGTATTAGGACAGGCCGGGGAAAACTGTTTTTT. Translated, it gives CASSIRTGRGKLFF.

The chain combines TRBV5-1 with TRBJ2-1, with 7 bases fitting TRBD1. J lost 1 base, V lost 2 bases, and 3 bases had no gene match. Per the germline V gene, CDR1 is SGHRS and CDR2 is YFSETQ. CDR3 length: 15 residues. CDR3 region: CASSFGTASYNEQFF. CDR3 coding DNA: TGCGCCAGCAGCTTCGGGACAGCTTCCTACAATGAGCAGTTCTTC.

This chain links TRBV5-4 with TRBJ2-1; a weak D match, TRBD2 (5 bases). CDR1 is SGHNT, CDR2 YYREEE, per germline (reference sequence). Trimming took 4 bases from V and 5 from J, leaving 13 bases between them. The CDR3 has 14 residues. CDR3 residues: CASSRRDYDNEQFF. Written as DNA, the CDR3 is TGTGCCAGCAGCCGCCGCGACTATGACAATGAGCAGTTCTTC.

The chain is built from TRBV10-1 and TRBJ1-2; no clear D. CDR3 length equals 14 residues. Germline V lookup: CDR1 WNHNN, CDR2 SYGVQD (reference sequence). V was clipped by 5 bases and J by 4 bases, with 14 bases between them. For the CDR3, the DNA is TGCGCCAGCAGTCCGGGTTCCGACCTCTATGGCTACACCTTC. Translation: CASSPGSDLYGYTF.

This clone has only one observation. This chain connects TRBV30 to TRBJ1-2; D unclear. V was trimmed by 0 bases and J by 8 bases, leaving 7 bases between them. Looked up from germline, CDR1 is GTSNPN and CDR2 is SVGIG (reference sequence). This CDR3 region has 11 residues. CDR3 loop: CAWSVRFGYTF. The CDR3, as DNA: TGTGCCTGGAGTGTTAGGTTCGGCTACACCTTC.

This chain links TRBV11-2 with TRBJ1-6; D uncertain. The germline gives CDR1 SGHAT, CDR2 FQNNGV. The CDR3 loop spans 15 amino acids. Between the trimmed V and J ends, which lost 2 bases and 10 bases, there was a span of 15 bases. CDR3 loop: CASSLYGQEESPLHF. CDR3 bases: TGTGCCAGCAGCTTATACGGCCAAGAGGAATCACCCCTCCACTTT.

The rearrangement uses TRBV5-1 and TRBJ2-3, with TRBD2 matching over 11 bases. CDR3 length: 14 residues. The trim removed 4 bases at V and 6 bases at J, leaving 4 bases unmatched. CDR1 is SGHRS, CDR2 YFSETQ, per germline. The CDR3: CASSQGLAVDTQYF. Here the CDR3 DNA reads TGCGCCAGCAGCCAGGGACTAGCGGTGGATACGCAGTATTTT. Based on the CDR3 plus reference TRBV5-1 and TRBJ2-3, the full variable domain is KAGVTQTPRYLIKTRGQQVTLSCSPISGHRSVSWYQQTPGQGLQFLFEYFSETQRNKGNFPGRFSGRQFSNSRSEMNVSTLELGDSALYLCASSQGLAVDTQYFGPGTRLTVL.